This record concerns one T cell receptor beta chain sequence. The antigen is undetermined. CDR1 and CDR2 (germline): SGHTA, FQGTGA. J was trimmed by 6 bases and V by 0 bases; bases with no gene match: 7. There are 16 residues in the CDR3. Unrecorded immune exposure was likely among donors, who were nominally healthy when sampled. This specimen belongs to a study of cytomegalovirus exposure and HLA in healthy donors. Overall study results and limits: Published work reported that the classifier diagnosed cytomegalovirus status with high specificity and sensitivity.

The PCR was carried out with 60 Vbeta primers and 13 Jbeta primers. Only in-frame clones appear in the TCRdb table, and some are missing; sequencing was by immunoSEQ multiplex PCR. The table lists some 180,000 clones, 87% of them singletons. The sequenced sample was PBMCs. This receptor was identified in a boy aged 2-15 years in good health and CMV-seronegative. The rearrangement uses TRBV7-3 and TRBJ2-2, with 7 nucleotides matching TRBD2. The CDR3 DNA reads TGTGCCAGCAGCTTAACCCCCTGGCGGGAGCCCGGGGAGCTGTTTTTT. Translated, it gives CASSLTPWREPGELFF.